This T cell receptor (beta chain) was recorded in a study of shared clonotypes between healthy human individuals. At the level of the study: Each donor's CD4 naive and CD4 memory cells filled three plates apiece, CD8 naive two, and CD8 memory one.

This clone was detected once. Per the germline V gene, CDR1 is SGHTA and CDR2 is FQGTGA. Trimming stripped 6 bases from V and 6 bases from J, with 21 bases between. The CDR3 is 16 residues long. Per sorted-subset replicate PCR, input was approximately 0.2 ug DNA, representing tens of thousands of T cell genomes. Repertoires were generated with immunoSEQ multiplex PCR, while TCRdb's copy carries only in-frame clones and drops some. This table has around 640,000 clones, approximately 96% appearing once. Naive CD8 cells lacked CD45RO, underwent positive selection for CCR7 and left out terminally differentiated effector memory CD45RA+ cells. Adult Caucasians living in Nashville, Tennessee made up all of the donors.

V gene TRBV7-3 combines with J gene TRBJ2-1; no firm D call. Material: naive CD8+ T cells sorted from blood. The origin of this receptor is a woman in her twenties or thirties in good health. CDR3 coding DNA: TGTGCCAGCAGTTTGGCAGCCTACCGCTCGTTCAATGAGCAGTTCTTC. Translated: CASSLAAYRSFNEQFF.